This T cell receptor beta chain originates from a study of shared clonotypes between healthy human individuals. As for this clone: Its target is unknown.

Naive CD8 cells lacked CD45RO, underwent positive selection for CCR7 and left out terminally differentiated effector memory CD45RA+ cells. Notes on the study in general: Sharing of clonotypes among donors was expected to vary with sequencing depth. Naive subsets generally exceeded memory subsets in estimated richness.

Germline CDR1 is SGDLS and CDR2 is YYNGEE. The V and J ends lost 0 bases and 7 bases respectively, with 11 bases between them. CDR3 length: 13 amino acids. TCRdb's table, derived via immunoSEQ multiplex PCR, lists solely in-frame clones and lacks some. Counted here are hundreds of thousands of clones, around 92% occurring once; the ten biggest clones make up approximately 25%. The receptor's source is a man aged 30 to 45 in good health. Sequenced: naive CD8+ T cells sorted from blood. The chain combines TRBV9 with TRBJ2-7; tentative D call: TRBD2 (6 bases). For the CDR3, the DNA is TGTGCCAGCAGCGTAGTCGGGGCGGGGGAGCAGTACTTC. As protein: CASSVVGAGEQYF.